This T cell receptor (beta chain) was sequenced for a study of identical twins. TCRdb re-analysed the 5' RACE reads in MiXCR, keeping a single row per CDR3 protein. The sample holds 200,000 to 300,000 distinct CDR3 sequences; 7% to 8.5% are singletons and the top ten take about 5.8%. V was pared by 6 bases and J by 5 bases, with 11 bases between. Germline loops: CDR1 ENHRY, CDR2 SYGVKD. There are 13 residues in the CDR3. These same data were also listed under a study on yellow fever vaccine responses in identical twins.

What was sequenced was CD8+ T cells sorted from blood. The chain links TRBV10-3 to TRBJ2-1, with D maybe TRBD2 (6 bases). This clonotype was obtained from a woman younger than 35 in good health. This CDR3 reads CAISLPGDNEQFF. The DNA for the CDR3 is TGTGCCATCAGCCTACCGGGGGACAATGAGCAGTTCTTC.